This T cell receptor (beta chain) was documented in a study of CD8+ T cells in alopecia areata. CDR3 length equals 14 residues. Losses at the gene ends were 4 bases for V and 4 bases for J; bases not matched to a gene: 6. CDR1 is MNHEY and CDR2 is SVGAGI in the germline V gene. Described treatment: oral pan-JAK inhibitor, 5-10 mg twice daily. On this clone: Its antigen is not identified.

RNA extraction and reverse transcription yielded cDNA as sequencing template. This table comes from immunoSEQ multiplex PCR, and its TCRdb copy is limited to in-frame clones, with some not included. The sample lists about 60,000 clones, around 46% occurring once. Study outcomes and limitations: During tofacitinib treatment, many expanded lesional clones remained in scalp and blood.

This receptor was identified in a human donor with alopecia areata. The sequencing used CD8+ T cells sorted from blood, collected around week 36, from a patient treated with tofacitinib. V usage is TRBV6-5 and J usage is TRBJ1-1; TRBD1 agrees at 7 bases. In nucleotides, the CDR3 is TGTGCCAGCAGTTCGGAACAGGGGAGCACTGAAGCTTTCTTT. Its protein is CASSSEQGSTEAFF.